This record covers a single T cell receptor beta chain. This CDR3 has 12 amino acids. Trimming cost V 8 bases and J 1 base, with 8 bases left between them. CDR1 is SNHLY, CDR2 FYNNEI, per germline. This record belongs to a study of blood T cell repertoires in COVID-19. Background on the study: Material from acute and convalescent COVID-19 was sourced from the United States, Italy and Spain. Sources were T cells, B-cell-depleted T cells, or PBMCs; the material itself was cDNA or gDNA.

In the original analysis: Estimated nucleated cell counts came from reference gene primer amplification. The method was immunoSEQ multiplex PCR; TCRdb's version includes in-frame clones alone and lacks a portion of them. The D gene and trimming were derived from the DNA, and the V and J assignments and clone size from that table. The sample includes around 170,000 clones, about 86% seen only once; the top ten take around 7%. The source material was peripheral blood. The clonotype originates from a man aged 50-59 years with active or convalescent COVID-19. The gene calls are TRBV2 and TRBJ1-2, with D uncertain. The DNA for the CDR3 is TGTGCCAGCGTACATTATAACTATGGCTACACCTTC. This codes for CASVHYNYGYTF.